The text below deals with one T cell receptor (beta chain). Its target is not known. The length of the CDR3 is 15 residues. V was clipped by 4 bases and J by 6 bases; unmatched bases: 10. The germline V gene has CDR1 SEHNR and CDR2 FQNEAQ (reference sequence). The data originate from a study of T-cell reconstitution after alpha-beta-depleted transplantation in children. General observations from the study: Newly produced T cells mostly provided counts and TCRbeta diversity after one year, as hyperexpanded clones declined. Several hundred expanded graft clones reportedly gave rise to the alpha-beta T cells present about two months after transplant.

During its preparation, the TCRbeta library received unique molecular identifiers. Via MiXCR, TCRdb re-called the PCR reads, giving one row per CDR3 protein. The table shows some 460,000 distinct CDR3 sequences, with under 20% occurring only once. This TCR was recovered from a boy less than two years old who had a stem cell transplant for Wiskott-Aldrich syndrome, so the T cells may come from the graft donor. V gene TRBV7-9 combines with J gene TRBJ2-3; TRBD2 matches 7 bases. Source: PBMCs, mostly from graft donor cells, taken 360 days after TCRalphabeta/CD19-depleted stem cell transplant. CDR3 loop: CASSSGLEEGDTQYF. In nucleotides, the CDR3 is TGTGCCAGCAGCTCCGGACTAGAAGAGGGGGATACGCAGTATTTT.